This T cell receptor (beta chain) was captured by sequencing in a study of T cells after yellow fever vaccination. Study-level results: Overlap between CD4 and CD8 compartments was detected for a small share of clonotypes.

By 5'RACE template switching, TCR cDNA was produced, with a universal primer site and UMIs added in the process. TCRdb independently ran MiXCR on the 5' RACE reads; one entry per CDR3 protein. There are roughly 500,000 distinct CDR3 sequences in the sample; under 25% occur only once, and approximately 14% lies in the top ten. The CDR3 is 13 amino acids. V shed 4 bases and J shed 9 bases, with 14 bases lying between them. CDR1 SGHRS and CDR2 YFSETQ come from the germline V gene. This clonotype has just a few counts. As yet, its antigen is unknown. The receptor was isolated from a man under 40 who received the YFV17D yellow fever vaccine. Here the sequenced sample was PBMCs, taken 15 days after the yellow fever booster vaccination. The rearrangement uses TRBV5-1 and TRBJ2-1; possible D gene TRBD2, 5 bases. The CDR3 region has the DNA TGCGCCAGCAGCCCTTACGTCCGGGGTGAGCAGTTCTTC. This codes for CASSPYVRGEQFF.